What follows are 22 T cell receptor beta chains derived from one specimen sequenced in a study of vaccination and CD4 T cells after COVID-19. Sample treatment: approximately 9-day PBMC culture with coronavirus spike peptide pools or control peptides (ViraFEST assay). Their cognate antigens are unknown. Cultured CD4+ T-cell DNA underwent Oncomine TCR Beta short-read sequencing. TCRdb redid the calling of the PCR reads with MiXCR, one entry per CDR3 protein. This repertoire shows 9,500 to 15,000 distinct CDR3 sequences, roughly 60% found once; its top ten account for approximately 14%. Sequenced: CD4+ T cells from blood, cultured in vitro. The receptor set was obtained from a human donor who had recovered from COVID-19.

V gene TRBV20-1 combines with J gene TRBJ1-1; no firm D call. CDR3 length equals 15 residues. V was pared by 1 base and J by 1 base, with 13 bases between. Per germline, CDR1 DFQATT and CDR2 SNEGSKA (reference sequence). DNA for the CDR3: TGCAGTGCTAGAGGTGGGTCAGACTGGAACACTGAAGCTTTCTTT. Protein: CSARGGSDWNTEAFF.

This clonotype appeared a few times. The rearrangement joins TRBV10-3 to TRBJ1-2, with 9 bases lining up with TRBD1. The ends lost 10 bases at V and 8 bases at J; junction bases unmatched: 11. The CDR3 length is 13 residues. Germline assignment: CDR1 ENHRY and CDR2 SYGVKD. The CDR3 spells CATVPGQGIGYTF. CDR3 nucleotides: TGTGCCACTGTACCGGGACAGGGTATCGGCTACACCTTC.

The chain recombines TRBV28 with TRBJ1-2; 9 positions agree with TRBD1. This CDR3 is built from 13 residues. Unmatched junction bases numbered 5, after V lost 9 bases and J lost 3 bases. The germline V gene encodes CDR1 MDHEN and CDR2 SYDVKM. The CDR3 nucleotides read TGTGCCAGTGAGACAGGGGGTCACTATGGCTACACCTTC. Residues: CASETGGHYGYTF.

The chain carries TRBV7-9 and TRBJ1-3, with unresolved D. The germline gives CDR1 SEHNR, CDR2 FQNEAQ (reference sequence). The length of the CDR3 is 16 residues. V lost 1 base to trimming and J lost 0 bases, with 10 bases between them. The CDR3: CASSLVGPDSGNTIYF. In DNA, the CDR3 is TGTGCCAGCAGCTTAGTGGGCCCTGACTCTGGAAACACCATATATTTT.

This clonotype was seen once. CDR3 protein: CSSTGGGHQETQYF. Here the CDR3 DNA reads TGCAGCTCCACAGGGGGGGGCCATCAAGAGACCCAGTACTTC. V gene TRBV29-1 combines with J gene TRBJ2-5; D is possibly TRBD1 (8 bases). Germline CDR1 SQVTM, CDR2 ANQGSEA. The CDR3 runs to 14 residues. V was clipped by 8 bases and J by 2 bases, with 18 bases between them.

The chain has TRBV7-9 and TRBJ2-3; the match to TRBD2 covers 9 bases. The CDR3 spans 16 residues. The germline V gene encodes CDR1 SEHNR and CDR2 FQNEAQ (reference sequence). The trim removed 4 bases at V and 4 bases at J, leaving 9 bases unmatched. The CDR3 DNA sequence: TGTGCCAGCAGCTGGAGTTTAGCGGGAGCCTCAGATACGCAGTATTTT. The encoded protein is CASSWSLAGASDTQYF.

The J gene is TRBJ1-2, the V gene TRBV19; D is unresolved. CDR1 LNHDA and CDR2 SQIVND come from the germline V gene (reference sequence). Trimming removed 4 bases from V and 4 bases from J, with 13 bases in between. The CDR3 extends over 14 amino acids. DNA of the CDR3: TGTGCCAGTAGTAGTAACAGCAATGCCTATGGCTACACCTTC. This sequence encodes CASSSNSNAYGYTF.

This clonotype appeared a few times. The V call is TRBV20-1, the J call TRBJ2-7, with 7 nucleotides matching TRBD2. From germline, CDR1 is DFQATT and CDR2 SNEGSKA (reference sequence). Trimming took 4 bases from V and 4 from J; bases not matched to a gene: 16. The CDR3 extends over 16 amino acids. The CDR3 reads CSANPLGGDYQYEQYF. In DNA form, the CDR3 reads TGCAGTGCTAACCCCCTTGGTGGGGACTACCAATACGAGCAGTACTTC.

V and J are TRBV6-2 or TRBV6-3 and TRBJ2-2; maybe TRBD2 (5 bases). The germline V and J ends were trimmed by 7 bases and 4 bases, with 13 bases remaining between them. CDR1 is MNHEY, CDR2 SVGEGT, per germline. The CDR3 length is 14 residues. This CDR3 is CASTIQRSTGELFF. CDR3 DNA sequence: TGTGCCAGCACTATCCAGCGGAGCACCGGGGAGCTGTTTTTT.

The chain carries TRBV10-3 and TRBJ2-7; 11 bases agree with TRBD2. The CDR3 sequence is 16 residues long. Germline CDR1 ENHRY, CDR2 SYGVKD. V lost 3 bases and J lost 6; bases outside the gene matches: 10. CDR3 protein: CAISEQGLAAGREQYF. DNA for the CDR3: TGTGCCATCAGTGAACAGGGACTAGCGGCTGGCCGCGAGCAGTACTTC.

This CDR3 reads CSARVLAGVETQYF. The CDR3 DNA sequence: TGCAGTGCTAGAGTGTTAGCGGGAGTTGAGACCCAGTACTTC. The chain combines TRBV20-1 with TRBJ2-5; TRBD2 agrees at 9 bases. The CDR3 spans 14 residues. J gave up 5 bases and V 1 base, and 5 bases lay outside the gene matches. Germline V gives CDR1 DFQATT, CDR2 SNEGSKA (reference sequence).

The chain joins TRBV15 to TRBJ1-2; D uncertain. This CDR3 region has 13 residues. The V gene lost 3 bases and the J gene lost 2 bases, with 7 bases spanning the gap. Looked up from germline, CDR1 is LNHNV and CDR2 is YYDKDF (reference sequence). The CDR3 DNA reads TGTGCCACCAGCAGGGTAGGGAACTATGGCTACACCTTC. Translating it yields CATSRVGNYGYTF.

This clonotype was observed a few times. CDR3 DNA sequence: TGTGCCACCTCCCGGAGGGCTAGCGGGAGCTACAATGAGCAGTTCTTC. It codes for CATSRRASGSYNEQFF. The chain uses TRBV15 and TRBJ2-1; 10 bases are shared with TRBD2. V was pared by 8 bases and J by 3 bases, with 10 bases of the junction left unmatched. CDR1 is LNHNV and CDR2 is YYDKDF in the germline V gene (reference sequence). This CDR3 spans 16 amino acids.

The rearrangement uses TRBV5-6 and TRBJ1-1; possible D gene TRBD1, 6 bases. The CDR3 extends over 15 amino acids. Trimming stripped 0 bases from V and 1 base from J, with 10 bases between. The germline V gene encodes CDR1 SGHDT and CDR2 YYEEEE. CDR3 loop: CASSLGPGQNTEAFF. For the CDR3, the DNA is TGTGCCAGCAGCTTGGGCCCGGGACAGAACACTGAAGCTTTCTTT. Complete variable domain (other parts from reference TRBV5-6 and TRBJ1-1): DAGVTQSPTHLIKTRGQQVTLRCSPKSGHDTVSWYQQALGQGPQFIFQYYEEEERQRGNFPDRFSGHQFPNYSSELNVNALLLGDSALYLCASSLGPGQNTEAFFGQGTRLTVV.

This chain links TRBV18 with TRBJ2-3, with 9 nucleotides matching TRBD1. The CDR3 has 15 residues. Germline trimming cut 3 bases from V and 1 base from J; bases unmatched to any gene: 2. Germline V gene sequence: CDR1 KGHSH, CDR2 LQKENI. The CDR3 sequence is CASSPRTGGTDTQYF. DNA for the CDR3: TGTGCCAGCTCACCGCGGACAGGGGGCACAGATACGCAGTATTTT.

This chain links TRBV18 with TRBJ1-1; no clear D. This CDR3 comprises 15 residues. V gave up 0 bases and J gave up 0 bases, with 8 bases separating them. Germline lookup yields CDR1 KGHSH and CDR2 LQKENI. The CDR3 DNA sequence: TGTGCCAGCTCACCACCGGAGCGCATGAACACTGAAGCTTTCTTT. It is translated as CASSPPERMNTEAFF.

Here the CDR3 DNA reads TGTGCCAGCAGTGACTCATGGACTAGGGCTCATCGCGAGCAGTACTTC. It encodes CASSDSWTRAHREQYF. V and J are TRBV6-4 and TRBJ2-7; 7 positions agree with TRBD2. Per the germline V gene, CDR1 is MRHNA and CDR2 is SNTAGT. J was trimmed by 6 bases and V by 0 bases; bases with no gene match: 11. CDR3 length: 16 residues.

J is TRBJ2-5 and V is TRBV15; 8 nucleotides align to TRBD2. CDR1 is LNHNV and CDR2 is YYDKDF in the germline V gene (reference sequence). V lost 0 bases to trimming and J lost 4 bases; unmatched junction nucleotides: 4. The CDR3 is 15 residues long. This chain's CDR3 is CATSRDGRASETQYF. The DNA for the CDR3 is TGTGCCACCAGCAGAGACGGGAGGGCCTCAGAGACCCAGTACTTC.

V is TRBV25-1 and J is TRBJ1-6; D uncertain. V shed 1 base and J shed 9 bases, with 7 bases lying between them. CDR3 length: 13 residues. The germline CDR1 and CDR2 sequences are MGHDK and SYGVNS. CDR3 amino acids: CASSEFGISPLHF. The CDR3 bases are TGTGCCAGCAGTGAATTCGGAATTTCACCCCTCCACTTT.

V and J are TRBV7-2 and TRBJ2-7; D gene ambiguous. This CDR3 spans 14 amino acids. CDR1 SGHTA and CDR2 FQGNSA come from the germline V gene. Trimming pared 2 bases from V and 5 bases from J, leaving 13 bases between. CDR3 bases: TGTGCCAGCAGCTTACTCCAGGAAGGGCACGAGCAGTACTTC. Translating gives CASSLLQEGHEQYF.

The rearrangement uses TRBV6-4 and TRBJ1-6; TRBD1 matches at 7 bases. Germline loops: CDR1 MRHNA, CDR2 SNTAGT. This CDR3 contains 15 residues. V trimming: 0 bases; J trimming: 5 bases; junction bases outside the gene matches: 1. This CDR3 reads CASSDSTGNNSPLHF. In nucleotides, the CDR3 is TGTGCCAGCAGTGACTCGACAGGGAATAATTCACCCCTCCACTTT.

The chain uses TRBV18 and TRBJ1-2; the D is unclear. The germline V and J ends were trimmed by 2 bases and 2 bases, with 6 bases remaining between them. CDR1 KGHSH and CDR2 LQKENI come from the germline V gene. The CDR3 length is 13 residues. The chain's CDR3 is CASSPDKNYGYTF. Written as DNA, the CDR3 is TGTGCCAGCTCACCAGACAAAAACTATGGCTACACCTTC.